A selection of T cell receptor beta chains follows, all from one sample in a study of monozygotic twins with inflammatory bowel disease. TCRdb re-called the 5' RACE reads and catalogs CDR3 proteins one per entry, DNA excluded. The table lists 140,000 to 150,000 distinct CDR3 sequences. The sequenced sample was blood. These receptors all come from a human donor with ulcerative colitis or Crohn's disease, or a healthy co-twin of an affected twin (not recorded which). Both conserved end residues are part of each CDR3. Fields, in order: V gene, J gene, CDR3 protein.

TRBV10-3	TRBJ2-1	CAIRPGLLYNEQFF
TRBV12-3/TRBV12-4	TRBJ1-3	CASSLSRDRVPHSGNTIYF
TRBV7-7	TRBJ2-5	CASSPLAERETQYF
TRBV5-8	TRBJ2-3	CASRSTGADTQYF
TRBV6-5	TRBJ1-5	CASSYSTGARSQPQHF
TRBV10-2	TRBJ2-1	CASGDIGRAYNEQFF
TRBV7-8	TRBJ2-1	CASSLNSVEQFF
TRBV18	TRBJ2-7	CASSPLGIAGAFYYEQYF
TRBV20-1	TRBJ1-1	CSARWTNTEAFF
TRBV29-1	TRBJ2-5	CSGVGLPGETQYF
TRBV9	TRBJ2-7	CASSPQGTGVDEQYF
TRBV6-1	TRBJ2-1	CASRWASGSRGDWNEQFF
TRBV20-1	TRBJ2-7	CSARDQMGGLNSYEQYF
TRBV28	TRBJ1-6	CASSFDEVGGNSPLHF
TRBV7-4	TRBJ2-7	CASSLVYRGSTSYEQYF
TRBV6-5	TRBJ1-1	CASSYERVGAEGSTEAFF
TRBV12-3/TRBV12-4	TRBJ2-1	CASSNLPAARGEQFF
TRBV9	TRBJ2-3	CPSSVGTTGDTQYF
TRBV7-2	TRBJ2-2	CASSYSPVGTGELFF
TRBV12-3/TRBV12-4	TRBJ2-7	CASSPGGSGISYEQYF
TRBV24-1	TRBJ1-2	CATRGTSSYGYTF
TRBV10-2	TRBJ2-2	CASSKPSSTGELFF
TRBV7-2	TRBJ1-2	CASSLEYGNYGYTF
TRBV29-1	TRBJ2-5	CSFVGGYQETQYF
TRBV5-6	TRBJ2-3	CASTLLTDTQYF
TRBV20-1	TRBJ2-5	CSARDIAYQETQYF
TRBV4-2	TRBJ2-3	CASSQDPSSGRGDTQYF
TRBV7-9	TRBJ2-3	CASSDLRRSTDTQYF
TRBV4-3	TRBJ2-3	CASSQGGGQGTDTQYF
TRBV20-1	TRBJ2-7	CSAWRAGEQYF
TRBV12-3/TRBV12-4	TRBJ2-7	CASTGTTVSYEQYF
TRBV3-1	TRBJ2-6	CASSQGPGANVLTF
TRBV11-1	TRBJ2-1	CASNGGRAYNEQFF
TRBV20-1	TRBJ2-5	CSAGTSQETQYF
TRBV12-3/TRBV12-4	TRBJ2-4	CASSIGGEATKNIQYF
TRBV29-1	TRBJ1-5	CSVSQTDSNQPQHF
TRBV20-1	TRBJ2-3	CSARDRLAAALSTDTQYF
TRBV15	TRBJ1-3	CATSRDQGAGNTIYF
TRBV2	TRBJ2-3	CASSALPPNTQYF
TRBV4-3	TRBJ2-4	CASSQEMRGRNIQYF
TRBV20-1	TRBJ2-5	CSAIRGTETQYF
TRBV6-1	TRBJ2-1	CASRRDRVDYNEQFF
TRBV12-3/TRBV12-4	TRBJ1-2	CASSSGGAYGYTF
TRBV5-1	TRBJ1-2	CASSSGPGNGYTF
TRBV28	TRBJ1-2	CASPGEGGSLDNF
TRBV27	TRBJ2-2	CASSLGRSNAGELFF
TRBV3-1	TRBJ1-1	CASSHSPGGNTGAFF
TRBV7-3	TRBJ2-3	CASSLAGWGRTDTQYF
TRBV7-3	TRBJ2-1	CASSPESGHNEQFF
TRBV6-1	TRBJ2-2	CASSPTIRDTELFF
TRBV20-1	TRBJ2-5	CSAFTGVVKYF